The sequence of this TCR beta chain was determined in a study of OX40 agonist ivuxolimab in advanced cancers. The wider study: Patients received the agonistic anti-OX40 (CD134) antibody ivuxolimab. With a range of about 23 to 85, age averaged 60 years, and 70% to 85% were male. Melanoma, hepatocellular carcinoma, head and neck or renal cell cancer occurred in dose-escalation patients.

TCRdb keeps only in-frame clones here, not all; method: immunoSEQ multiplex PCR. The repertoire includes roughly 60,000 clones, around 84% of them detected once, and 4% to 5% sits in the top ten. Study outcomes and limitations: At doses 0.1 to 3.0 mg/kg, CD4+ and CD8+ clones expanded.

Concerning this clone: The antigen is unknown.

Material: CD4+ or CD8+ T cells sorted from blood, obtained in a trial of the OX40 agonist ivuxolimab. The receptor was isolated from an adult with an advanced solid tumor such as melanoma, head and neck, liver or kidney cancer.

The CDR3 DNA sequence: TGTGCCAGTAGTGAACGAGATCTGCTGGGACACACCGAGCTGTTTTTT. As protein: CASSERDLLGHTELFF. The rearrangement links TRBV19 to TRBJ2-2; maybe TRBD1 (6 bases). V lost 5 bases and J 11 bases, leaving 24 bases between the germline ends. The CDR3 is 16 residues long. Per germline, CDR1 LNHDA and CDR2 SQIVND (reference sequence).